These 26 T cell receptor beta chains originate from one sample sequenced in a study of cytomegalovirus exposure and HLA in healthy donors. Sequencing used immunoSEQ multiplex PCR; TCRdb keeps in-frame clones, though not all of them. The profile shows roughly 65,000 clones, almost 95% of them singletons. The sequencing sample was made of PBMCs. The receptors were gathered from a man between 18 and 29 years old in good health and CMV-seropositive.

This chain joins TRBV4-1 and TRBJ1-4, with no clear D. Trimming removed 3 bases at V and 0 bases at J, with 14 bases between. There are 17 residues in the CDR3. The V gene's germline CDR1 is MGHRA and CDR2 YSYEKL. CDR3 in amino acids: CASSHDPRVATNEKLFF. The CDR3 DNA sequence: TGCGCCAGCAGCCATGATCCGAGGGTTGCAACTAATGAAAAACTGTTTTTT.

V gene TRBV28 combines with J gene TRBJ2-1, with a possible D match to TRBD2 (5 bases). V lost 3 bases, J lost 7 bases, and 19 bases lay in between. From germline, CDR1 is MDHEN and CDR2 SYDVKM. This CDR3 has 16 amino acids. This CDR3 reads CASSFASRTSKNEQFF. As DNA, the CDR3 is TGTGCCAGCAGTTTCGCAAGCCGAACTAGTAAGAATGAGCAGTTCTTC.

The chain recombines TRBV28 with TRBJ1-5, with D maybe TRBD1 (5 bases). The CDR3 consists of 15 residues. The germline V and J ends were trimmed by 7 bases and 2 bases, with 15 bases remaining between them. Germline-derived CDR1 and CDR2 are MDHEN and SYDVKM. The CDR3 DNA sequence: TGTGCCAGCAACTCCCCCCCCAGGGGCAATCAGCCCCAGCATTTT. Amino acids: CASNSPPRGNQPQHF.

V usage is TRBV29-1 and J usage is TRBJ2-7; D possibly corresponds to TRBD2 (6 bases). The CDR3 runs 11 residues. Germline lookup yields CDR1 SQVTM and CDR2 ANQGSEA. V was pared by 7 bases and J by 1 base, with 8 bases between. CDR3 protein: CSGGGSYEQYF. CDR3 in DNA: TGCAGCGGTGGGGGGTCCTACGAGCAGTACTTC.

The chain links TRBV4-2 to TRBJ2-7, with D perhaps matching TRBD2 (6 bases). The V and J ends lost 0 bases and 6 bases respectively, with 15 bases between them. Germline V gene data show CDR1 as LGHNA and CDR2 as YNFKEQ. The CDR3 runs to 15 residues. CDR3 sequence: CASSQDQLVAAEQYF. The CDR3, as DNA: TGTGCCAGCAGCCAAGATCAACTAGTAGCGGCCGAGCAGTACTTC.

This chain links TRBV6-4 with TRBJ1-1; D remains unclear. The CDR3 is made up of 16 amino acids. The germline V gene encodes CDR1 MRHNA and CDR2 SNTAGT. The V gene lost 6 bases and the J gene lost 1 base, with 18 bases spanning the gap. The CDR3, as DNA: TGTGCCAGCAGACAAATCGTGGTGCACAGGAACACTGAAGCTTTCTTT. Translation gives CASRQIVVHRNTEAFF.

The V gene is TRBV16, the J gene TRBJ2-3; D might be TRBD1 (6 bases). Germline values: CDR1 KGHSY, CDR2 FQNENV. Trimming shortened V by 4 bases and J by 0 bases, and 17 bases separated the two germline ends. The CDR3 runs to 17 residues. The CDR3 DNA sequence: TGTGCCAGCAGCCCCTCGTGGACAGTCACTAGCACAGATACGCAGTATTTT. Translated, it gives CASSPSWTVTSTDTQYF.

The chain couples TRBV5-1 to TRBJ2-5; tentative D call: TRBD2 (5 bases). The CDR3 runs to 15 residues. Germline values: CDR1 SGHRS, CDR2 YFSETQ. Between the trimmed V and J ends, which lost 1 base and 0 bases, there was a span of 10 bases. In nucleotides, the CDR3 is TGCGCCAGCAGCTTGAGGTCGGGATACCAAGAGACCCAGTACTTC. Protein product: CASSLRSGYQETQYF.

This clone was picked up one time. The rearrangement links TRBV7-3 to TRBJ2-6; D uncertain. This CDR3 comprises 13 residues. The germline V gene has CDR1 SGHTA and CDR2 FQGTGA. Trimming left V 5 bases short and J 3 bases short, with 5 bases between. DNA for the CDR3: TGTGCCAGCAGCCCGTTTGGGGCCAACGTCCTGACTTTC. This codes for CASSPFGANVLTF.

The chain employs TRBV7-6 and TRBJ2-5; D perhaps matches TRBD2 (6 bases). CDR1 SGHVS and CDR2 FNYEAQ come from the germline V gene. V was clipped by 4 bases and J by 5 bases, with 20 bases between them. This CDR3 has 16 residues. CDR3 protein: CASSSLWREAGETQYF. For the CDR3, the DNA is TGTGCCAGCAGCTCCCTTTGGAGGGAGGCGGGGGAGACCCAGTACTTC.

The V gene is TRBV6-5, the J gene TRBJ2-3; 9 bases line up with TRBD2. From germline, CDR1 is MNHEY and CDR2 SVGAGI. This CDR3 spans 14 amino acids. V trimming: 10 bases; J trimming: 3 bases; junction bases outside the gene matches: 8. The CDR3 loop is CATYPSGRTDTQYF. The CDR3 DNA reads as TGTGCCACCTACCCCAGCGGGAGGACAGATACGCAGTATTTT.

This clone was seen only a few times. This rearrangement joins TRBV11-2 to TRBJ2-7, with TRBD2 matching 7 bases. The CDR3 sequence is 17 residues long. V trimming: 7 bases; J trimming: 0 bases; junction bases outside the gene matches: 15. Germline values: CDR1 SGHAT, CDR2 FQNNGV. The CDR3: CASTSSPGTMSSYEQYF. In DNA, the CDR3 is TGTGCCAGCACCTCCTCCCCTGGGACTATGAGCTCCTACGAGCAGTACTTC.

This chain links TRBV25-1 with TRBJ1-3; D is unresolved. Germline CDR1 MGHDK, CDR2 SYGVNS. Trimming took off 1 base at V and 0 bases at J, with 16 bases between the two ends. The CDR3 loop spans 18 amino acids. The CDR3 DNA follows: TGTGCCAGCAGTGAATTAGTGGAGGGAGGGATCTCTGGAAACACCATATATTTT. It encodes CASSELVEGGISGNTIYF.

This chain connects TRBV7-6 to TRBJ2-7; 10 bases are shared with TRBD2. CDR3 length: 16 residues. Germline CDR1 and CDR2: SGHVS and FNYEAQ. Trimming at V came to 6 bases and at J to 0 bases, leaving 8 bases not matched to a gene. CDR3 protein: CASSSTPSGSSYEQYF. The CDR3 DNA sequence: TGTGCCAGCAGTTCTACCCCTAGCGGGAGCTCCTACGAGCAGTACTTC.

The genes are TRBV11-2 and TRBJ2-2; TRBD2 might be the D (5 bases). V shed 1 base and J shed 3 bases, with 6 bases lying between them. CDR1 and CDR2 (germline): SGHAT, FQNNGV. The CDR3 consists of 14 residues. The CDR3, as DNA: TGTGCCAGCAGCTTAGCGGGGTACACCGGGGAGCTGTTTTTT. Translated, it gives CASSLAGYTGELFF.

The rearrangement links TRBV18 to TRBJ2-1, with 8 bases aligning to TRBD2. Trimming at V came to 3 bases and at J to 4 bases, leaving 5 bases not matched to a gene. The CDR3 runs 15 residues. From germline, CDR1 is KGHSH and CDR2 LQKENI. The CDR3 bases are TGTGCCAGCTCACCGGCACTAGCGGATTACAATGAGCAGTTCTTC. Residues: CASSPALADYNEQFF.

The chain couples TRBV27 to TRBJ2-7, with TRBD2 identical over 16 bases. Germline CDR1 and CDR2: MNHEY and SMNVEV (reference sequence). J gave up 5 bases and V 4 bases, and 11 bases lay outside the gene matches. CDR3 length: 18 residues. The DNA for the CDR3 is TGTGCCAGCAGTTCTCTTCCGGGACTAGCGGGAGGGGAACACGAGCAGTACTTC. Translating it yields CASSSLPGLAGGEHEQYF.

This chain connects TRBV27 to TRBJ2-7, with 8 bases fitting TRBD1. The CDR3 contains 13 residues. The germline CDR1 and CDR2 sequences are MNHEY and SMNVEV (reference sequence). V lost 10 bases, J lost 1 base, and 6 bases stayed unmatched. CDR3 residues: CATWDRPSYEQYF. The CDR3 DNA reads as TGTGCCACCTGGGACAGGCCGTCCTACGAGCAGTACTTC.

The chain uses TRBV2 and TRBJ2-7, with D maybe TRBD2 (6 bases). The germline V gene encodes CDR1 SNHLY and CDR2 FYNNEI. The CDR3 is 16 residues long. V gave up 6 bases and J gave up 0 bases, with 18 bases separating them. CDR3 sequence: CASSPTPQRASYEQYF. In nucleotides, the CDR3 is TGTGCCAGCAGCCCTACCCCCCAGCGGGCCTCCTACGAGCAGTACTTC.

This chain connects TRBV5-1 to TRBJ2-1; D is ambiguous. CDR1 and CDR2 (germline): SGHRS, YFSETQ. The CDR3 covers 15 residues. Trimming stripped 5 bases from V and 1 base from J, with 13 bases between. The DNA for the CDR3 is TGCGCCAGCAGTCTCGAGGCAGTATCCTACAATGAGCAGTTCTTC. It yields the protein CASSLEAVSYNEQFF.

The V gene is TRBV28, the J gene TRBJ1-5, with a tentative D call TRBD1 (5 bases). The V gene lost 7 bases and the J gene lost 3 bases, with 19 bases spanning the gap. The CDR3 runs 16 residues. Germline CDR1 MDHEN, CDR2 SYDVKM. CDR3 region: CASMQGVRFDNQPQHF. As DNA, the CDR3 is TGTGCCAGCATGCAGGGTGTTCGTTTTGACAATCAGCCCCAGCATTTT.

The chain recombines TRBV9 with TRBJ2-1; the match to TRBD2 covers 14 bases. Per germline, CDR1 SGDLS and CDR2 YYNGEE. CDR3 length equals 16 residues. V trimming: 3 bases; J trimming: 7 bases; junction bases outside the gene matches: 6. CDR3 in DNA: TGTGCCAGCAGCGCCCGACTAGCGGGAGGGCTGAATGAGCAGTTCTTC. This translates into CASSARLAGGLNEQFF.

V and J are TRBV19 and TRBJ2-7, with TRBD1 as a possible D gene (6 bases). Germline V gene lookup returns CDR1 LNHDA and CDR2 SQIVND (reference sequence). This CDR3 comprises 13 residues. V shed 10 bases and J shed 3 bases, with 16 bases lying between them. The DNA of the CDR3 is TGTGCCACCCAACAGGGTGGCAGCTACGAGCAGTACTTC. Translating it yields CATQQGGSYEQYF.

The chain joins TRBV7-9 to TRBJ2-6; TRBD1 agrees at 10 bases. Looked up from germline, CDR1 is SEHNR and CDR2 is FQNEAQ (reference sequence). There are 17 residues in the CDR3. V dropped 4 bases and J dropped 1; count of bases not matched to a gene: 4. The CDR3 is CASSWGQGSSGANVLTF. CDR3 sequence (DNA): TGTGCCAGCAGCTGGGGACAGGGGAGTTCTGGGGCCAACGTCCTGACTTTC.

The gene calls are TRBV15 and TRBJ1-5, with D tentatively TRBD1 (6 bases). Trimming pared 8 bases from V and 2 bases from J, leaving 22 bases between. CDR1 is LNHNV and CDR2 is YYDKDF in the germline V gene (reference sequence). This CDR3 region has 17 residues. This CDR3 is CATGQRGTGSRNQPQHF. In DNA form, the CDR3 reads TGTGCCACCGGTCAGAGGGGGACGGGGTCTCGCAATCAGCCCCAGCATTTT.

The chain links TRBV29-1 to TRBJ2-5; D is possibly TRBD1 (5 bases). Per germline, CDR1 SQVTM and CDR2 ANQGSEA. This CDR3 region has 13 residues. The ends were cut back, 4 bases at V and 3 bases at J, with 12 bases in the middle. CDR3 region: CSVVDRRKETQYF. CDR3 bases: TGCAGCGTTGTTGACAGAAGGAAAGAGACCCAGTACTTC.